Shown below are 27 T cell receptor beta chains from a single sample sequenced in a study of tumor and adjacent non-tumor tissue in lung cancer. RNA was extracted from bulk tissue without any cell sorting. Distant lung tissue was collected more than 3 cm away from the tumor edge. The library came from three nested PCR rounds adapted from ARM-PCR protocols. TCRdb processed the multiplex PCR reads anew with MiXCR; each CDR3 protein has one entry. The sample includes tens of thousands of distinct CDR3 sequences, over 65% seen only once; the top ten take around two fifths. Sequencing input: distant non-tumor lung tissue. All receptors derive from a man aged 70-80 years with non-small cell lung cancer.

As to this clonotype: A junction boundary mismatches the germline segment, possibly from a read error. The rearrangement links TRBV28 to TRBJ1-1; D gene uncertain. The CDR3 has 15 amino acids. Germline CDR1 is MDHEN and CDR2 is SYDVKM. The CDR3 nucleotides are TGTGCCGGCAGTTTGTGGCCCAGTTACTACACTGAAGCTTTCTTT. It is translated as CAGSLWPSYYTEAFF.

Regarding this clonotype: No conserved phenylalanine or tryptophan is present at the end of the CDR3, so a read error is the likely explanation. The J gene is TRBJ2-7, the V gene TRBV29-1; TRBD2 matches at 11 bases. Germline V gene data show CDR1 as SQVTM and CDR2 as ANQGSEA. With V trimmed by 6 bases and J by 7 bases, 8 bases remained unmatched. CDR3 length: 13 residues. The CDR3 protein is CSVGTSGVGEQYL. The CDR3 region has the DNA TGCAGCGTCGGGACTAGCGGAGTCGGGGAGCAGTACCTC.

Points on this clonotype: This CDR3 fails to terminate in the conserved phenylalanine or tryptophan, so it likely reflects a read error. The chain carries TRBV29-1 and TRBJ2-5, with D perhaps TRBD1 or TRBD2 (5 bases each). This CDR3 comprises 13 residues. CDR1 SQVTM and CDR2 ANQGSEA come from the germline V gene. DNA of the CDR3: TGCATCATGGAAATGGGGGTGGAAGAGACCCAGTACTAC. Translating gives CIMEMGVEETQYY.

The chain employs TRBV6-1 and TRBJ2-6, with no clear D. Per the germline V gene, CDR1 is MNHNS and CDR2 is SASEGT. The CDR3 totals 14 residues. The DNA of the CDR3 is TGTGCTACCAGTGAAGGAGCCGGGGCCAACGTCCTGACTTTC. Translating gives CATSEGAGANVLTF.

Regarding this clonotype: One end of the junction is discordant with germline, which a read error may explain. The chain carries TRBV11-2 and TRBJ2-3, with D possibly being TRBD1 (6 bases). Germline lookup yields CDR1 SGHAT and CDR2 FQNNGV. The CDR3 covers 14 residues. CDR3 bases: TGTGCCAGCGGCTCGCAGGGGTTCTCAGATACGCAATATTTT. Its protein is CASGSQGFSDTQYF.

The chain has TRBV4-1 and TRBJ2-7; D possibly uses TRBD1 or TRBD2 (6 bases each). Germline CDR1 reads MGHRA; CDR2 reads YSYEKL. The CDR3 contains 16 residues. The CDR3 region is CASGRTLSGEGDEQYF. CDR3 in DNA: TGCGCTAGCGGCCGGACACTATCGGGAGAGGGGGACGAGCAGTACTTC.

In this sample, this clonotype turned up many times. The CDR3 region has the DNA TGTGCCAGCAGTCTATTAGCGGGAGGGCCGGGCGAGCAGTACTTC. Encoded protein: CASSLLAGGPGEQYF. V gene TRBV28 combines with J gene TRBJ2-7; 11 positions match TRBD2. The V segment lost 5 bases and the J segment 6 bases; nucleotides outside the gene matches: 9. This CDR3 contains 15 residues. In germline, CDR1 is MDHEN, CDR2 SYDVKM.

In the case of this clonotype: A read error is possible here, since a much larger clone lies one base away. This chain joins TRBV6-5 and TRBJ1-2, with D possibly TRBD1 on 5 matching bases. Trimming shortened V by 1 base and J by 0 bases, and 9 bases separated the two germline ends. CDR1 is MNHEY, CDR2 SVGAGI, per germline. The CDR3 runs 15 residues. In nucleotides, the CDR3 is TGTGCCAGCAGTTACTTTGCAGGGTCTAACTATGGCTACACCTTC. It specifies CASSYFAGSNYGYTF.

This sequence joins TRBV20-1 and TRBJ2-7; 9 nucleotides align to TRBD1. The J call is doubtful: the DNA matches TRBJ2-1 better. The length of the CDR3 is 11 residues. Germline-derived CDR1 and CDR2 are DFQATT and SNEGSKA (reference sequence). The CDR3 nucleotides are TGCAGCGTGGACAGGGGACACGAGCAGTTCTTC. This codes for CSVDRGHEQFF.

For this clonotype: Compared with germline, one end of the junction differs, possibly owing to a read error. The chain uses TRBV7-9 and TRBJ1-2, with no clear D. The germline CDR1 and CDR2 sequences are SEHNR and FQNEAQ (reference sequence). CDR3 length equals 16 residues. CDR3 protein: CASSLALETAITGYIF. CDR3 DNA: TGTGCCAGCAGCTTAGCGCTAGAGACCGCTATTACTGGCTACATCTTC.

A remark on this clonotype: A much larger clone is a single base away; this may be a read error. In nucleotides, the CDR3 is TGTACCAGCAGCCCGGGACAACTCTCCTACGAGCAGTACTTC. Protein: CTSSPGQLSYEQYF. The V call is TRBV7-3, the J call TRBJ2-7; TRBD1 might be the D (6 bases). This CDR3 spans 14 amino acids. The germline V gene has CDR1 SGHTA and CDR2 FQGTGA.

As to this clonotype: The junction and the germline gene differ at one end; a read error may be behind it. V is TRBV20-1 and J is TRBJ2-7; 12 positions match TRBD2. Germline-derived CDR1 and CDR2 are DFQATT and SNEGSKA (reference sequence). The CDR3 totals 14 residues. DNA of the CDR3: TGCAGTGTTAGAGGACTAGCGGGGACCTACGAGCAGTACTTC. It encodes CSVRGLAGTYEQYF.

This clonotype was seen more than once but under ten times. The junction and the germline gene differ at one end; a read error may be behind it. This CDR3 is CVSSLDGGGRYEHYF. In nucleotides, the CDR3 is TGTGTCAGCAGCTTAGATGGAGGGGGCAGGTACGAGCATTACTTC. The V gene is TRBV11-2, the J gene TRBJ2-7; tentative D call: TRBD1 (7 bases). CDR1 is SGHAT, CDR2 FQNNGV, per germline. CDR3 length: 15 amino acids.

This clonotype showed up just once. The junction does not match germline at one end; this may be a read error. The J gene is TRBJ2-2, the V gene TRBV10-1; D is uncertain. This CDR3 region has 15 residues. Germline V CDR1 and CDR2: WNHNN, SYGVQD (reference sequence). The CDR3 bases are TGCGCCAGCAGTAATTTAGCCCCGAACACTGGGGAGCTGTTTTTT. Residues: CASSNLAPNTGELFF.

The table lists this clonotype with many counts. The chain has TRBV12-3 or TRBV12-4 and TRBJ2-7, with 8 bases lining up with TRBD1. V shed 2 bases, J shed 4 bases, and the junction held 7 bases outside the gene matches. The CDR3 runs to 15 residues. CDR3 nucleotides: TGTGCCAGCAGTTTACATGGCCGACAGGGGTACGAGCAGTACTTC. This sequence encodes CASSLHGRQGYEQYF.

V usage is TRBV29-1 and J usage is TRBJ1-2; no clear D. CDR3 length equals 11 residues. Germline V CDR1 and CDR2: SQVTM, ANQGSEA. The V end lost 5 bases, the J end lost 11 bases, and 15 bases lay between the germline ends. In DNA form, the CDR3 reads TGCAGCGTTCTCGTTAACTATGAGTACACCTTC. It codes for CSVLVNYEYTF. Full variable domain (rest looked up from reference TRBV29-1 and TRBJ1-2): SAVISQKPSRDICQRGTSLTIQCQVDSQVTMMFWYRQQPGQSLTLIATANQGSEATYESGFVIDKFPISRPNLTFSTLTVSNMSPEDSSIYLCSVLVNYEYTFGSGTRLTVV.

A remark on this clonotype: A read error is likely, as this CDR3 ends without the conserved phenylalanine or tryptophan. This chain uses TRBV4-3 with TRBJ2-3, with D uncertain. Germline V gene sequence: CDR1 LGHNA, CDR2 YSLEER. CDR3 length: 14 residues. The CDR3 coding sequence is TGTGCCAGCAGCCAAGTTAGTTCCGGGGATACGCAGTATTAT. Translated, it gives CASSQVSSGDTQYY.

As regards this clonotype: This could be a read error, since a much larger clone is one nucleotide away. V is TRBV5-5 and J is TRBJ2-6; D is perhaps TRBD1 or TRBD2 (6 bases each). Germline V gene data show CDR1 as SGHKS and CDR2 as YYEKEE (reference sequence). The CDR3 is made up of 18 amino acids. CDR3 sequence (DNA): TGTGCCAGCAGCTTGATGGGGGGCCCAAGCTCTGGGGCCAACGTCCTGAATTTC. Protein sequence: CASSLMGGPSSGANVLNF.

In the case of this clonotype: Lacking the conserved final phenylalanine or tryptophan, this CDR3 likely reflects a read error. This sequence joins TRBV20-1 and TRBJ2-7, with D possibly TRBD2 on 6 matching bases. With 3 bases removed from V and 3 bases from J, the gap between germline ends came to 15 bases. CDR1 is DFQATT and CDR2 is SNEGSKA in the germline V gene (reference sequence). CDR3 length: 14 amino acids. CDR3 coding DNA: TGCAGTGCTAGTTCCTATGGGACTGGCTACGAGCAGTACTTA. Translated: CSASSYGTGYEQYL.

Comments on this clonotype: No conserved phenylalanine or tryptophan ends this CDR3, so it is likely a read error. The rearrangement links TRBV11-3 to TRBJ2-2; 7 nucleotides line up with TRBD2. This CDR3 region has 17 residues. The germline V gene has CDR1 SGHNT and CDR2 YENEEA. The CDR3 protein is CASSLGVTSLNIGELFY. The DNA of the CDR3 is TGTGCCAGCAGCTTAGGGGTGACTAGCCTGAACATCGGGGAGCTGTTTTAT.

In regard to this clonotype: One end of the junction fails to match germline, which may point to a read error. The chain links TRBV11-1 to TRBJ2-2, with D tentatively TRBD2 (6 bases). Germline assignment: CDR1 SGHAT and CDR2 FQDESV (reference sequence). CDR3 length: 14 residues. As DNA, the CDR3 is TGTGCCAGCAGCTTGATTTGGAACACCGGGGAGGTGTTTTTT. Its translation: CASSLIWNTGEVFF.

With regard to this clonotype: Given the absence of the conserved phenylalanine or tryptophan at the CDR3 end, a read error is likely. The DNA is omitted, as the CDR3 cannot be located on it reliably, and the CDR3 follows TCRdb's listing. The V and J genes are TRBV6-5 and TRBJ2-2; the table's D call, TRBD1, has no DNA check behind it. From its first to its last residue, the CDR3 has 15 amino acids. In germline, CDR1 is MNHEY, CDR2 SVGAGI. The CDR3 sequence: CASSYVTGNTGELLL.

On this clonotype itself: With a much larger clone just one base away, this may be a read error. The rearrangement joins TRBV6-1 to TRBJ1-2; D may be TRBD1 (5 bases). Trimming removed 7 bases from V and 7 bases from J, with 22 bases in between. Germline V gene sequence: CDR1 MNHNS, CDR2 SASEGT. This CDR3 region has 15 residues. The CDR3 nucleotides read TGTGCCAGCATCGACACTGGGGAGGGGACGATTGGCTACACCTTC. It is translated as CASIDTGEGTIGYTF.

With respect to this clonotype: A read error is likely, as this CDR3 ends without the conserved phenylalanine or tryptophan. V and J are TRBV6-5 and TRBJ1-5; D remains unclear. There are 13 residues in the CDR3. Germline CDR1 is MNHEY and CDR2 is SVGAGI. The CDR3 nucleotides read TGTGCCAGCAGTGTTAGTAGGGTTCAGCCTCAGCATTCT. It yields the protein CASSVSRVQPQHS.

In its sample, this clonotype was seen once. A much bigger clone sits one base away, suggesting this may be a read error. This chain joins TRBV7-9 and TRBJ1-2; the match to TRBD1 covers 8 bases. The germline CDR1 and CDR2 sequences are SEHNR and FQNEAQ (reference sequence). V was clipped by 7 bases and J by 4 bases; unmatched bases: 11. The CDR3 runs to 15 residues. The CDR3: CASTFMSGGIYGYTF. The CDR3, as DNA: TGTGCCAGCACCTTTATGTCAGGGGGCATCTATGGCTACACCTTC.

Ten or more counts support this clonotype. The chain has TRBV6-5 and TRBJ1-6, with D possibly being TRBD1 (5 bases). There are 13 residues in the CDR3. Trimming took 5 bases from V and 7 from J, leaving 9 bases between them. In germline, CDR1 is MNHEY, CDR2 SVGAGI. CDR3 amino acids: CASSDRLNSPLHF. CDR3 DNA sequence: TGTGCCAGCAGTGACAGATTAAATTCACCCCTCCACTTT.

This clonotype was observed once. A read error may produce the germline difference seen at one junction end. The genes are TRBV11-3 and TRBJ2-3, with D perhaps being TRBD1 or TRBD2 (5 bases each). This CDR3 is 15 amino acids long. Germline V lookup: CDR1 SGHNT, CDR2 YENEEA. This CDR3 reads CASSRRGVSTDTEYF. Written as DNA, the CDR3 is TGTGCCAGTTCTCGTAGGGGAGTAAGCACAGATACGGAGTATTTT.